The clone carrying this T cell receptor beta chain was counted once. Its antigen is unknown. This sample was included in a study of T cells after posttransplantation cyclophosphamide. Study results and limitations: Later blood repertoires were often dominated by clones from the donor CD8+ memory compartment. After PTCy, TRB diversity resembled that of CNI/methotrexate controls.

This table comes from immunoSEQ multiplex PCR, and its TCRdb copy is limited to in-frame clones, with some not included. The sample has some 66,000 clones, approximately 92% seen once. The sequencing input was PBMCs. The TCR was taken from a woman aged 25 to 39 in good health and a related stem cell transplant donor.

CDR3 in amino acids: CASSSGQASGNTIYF. The DNA for the CDR3 is TGCGCCAGCAGCTCCGGACAAGCCTCTGGAAACACCATATATTTT. The chain couples TRBV5-1 to TRBJ1-3; D perhaps matches TRBD1 (5 bases). V lost 3 bases, J lost 0 bases, and 10 bases lay in between. The CDR3 totals 15 residues. The germline V gene has CDR1 SGHRS and CDR2 YFSETQ.